Shown below are 32 T cell receptor beta chains from a single sample sequenced in a study of early T cells in non-severe SARS-CoV-2 infection. TCRdb re-called the 5' RACE reads with MiXCR, one entry per CDR3 protein. This table holds about 67,000 distinct CDR3 sequences, under 14% found once. What was sequenced was whole blood. These receptors originate from an adult who was a healthcare worker with PCR-confirmed SARS-CoV-2 infection or an uninfected control (not recorded which).

The table lists this clonotype with a few counts. The chain carries TRBV29-1 and TRBJ2-5; 7 nucleotides agree with TRBD1. The CDR3 spans 12 residues. Germline V gene lookup returns CDR1 SQVTM and CDR2 ANQGSEA. V lost 6 bases and J lost 3; bases outside the gene matches: 4. The CDR3 here is CSVLTGKETQYF. The CDR3 DNA reads as TGCAGCGTCTTGACAGGGAAAGAGACCCAGTACTTC. Variable domain in full (rest from reference TRBV29-1 and TRBJ2-5): SAVISQKPSRDICQRGTSLTIQCQVDSQVTMMFWYRQQPGQSLTLIATANQGSEATYESGFVIDKFPISRPNLTFSTLTVSNMSPEDSSIYLCSVLTGKETQYFGPGTRLLVL.

This clonotype was seen repeatedly, ten times or more. The genes are TRBV3-1 and TRBJ2-1; unclear D gene. The CDR3 sequence is 13 residues long. The germline V gene has CDR1 LGHDT and CDR2 YNNKEL (reference sequence). Between the trimmed V and J ends, which lost 2 bases and 4 bases, there was a span of 6 bases. The CDR3 reads CASSQPGYNEQFF. For the CDR3, the DNA is TGTGCCAGCAGCCAACCAGGTTACAATGAGCAGTTCTTC.

This clonotype appeared many times. V gene TRBV6-6 combines with J gene TRBJ2-7, with D possibly being TRBD2 (5 bases). Germline V CDR1 and CDR2: MNHNY, SVGAGI (reference sequence). V gave up 5 bases and J gave up 5 bases, with 19 bases separating them. CDR3 size: 15 residues. CDR3 loop: CASSNPRGSIHEQYF. The CDR3 DNA reads TGTGCCAGCAGTAACCCCCGGGGTAGCATCCACGAGCAGTACTTC.

A remark on this clonotype: The conserved phenylalanine or tryptophan is not found at the CDR3 terminus, so this likely reflects a read error. The rearrangement links TRBV4-1 to TRBJ1-6; TRBD1 matches at 7 bases. The germline CDR1 and CDR2 sequences are MGHRA and YSYEKL. V was pared by 1 base and J by 7 bases, with 4 bases of the junction left unmatched. This CDR3 is 15 amino acids long. CDR3 in amino acids: CASSQGQGRNSPLHS. As DNA, the CDR3 is TGCGCCAGCAGCCAAGGACAGGGAAGAAATTCACCCCTCCACTCT.

This clonotype was seen repeatedly, ten times or more. This chain joins TRBV5-4 and TRBJ1-1; TRBD1 might be the D (5 bases). Germline CDR1 is SGHNT and CDR2 is YYREEE (reference sequence). The CDR3 has 18 amino acids. Trimming shortened V by 1 base and J by 0 bases, and 19 bases separated the two germline ends. The CDR3, as DNA: TGTGCCAGCAGCTTGCTAGCTCGGGCAGGGTTACTGAACACTGAAGCTTTCTTT. This encodes CASSLLARAGLLNTEAFF.

There are a few counts of this clonotype. The CDR3 spells CASSRTSGTSTDTQYF. CDR3 sequence (DNA): TGTGCCAGCAGTCGAACTAGCGGGACTAGCACAGATACGCAGTATTTT. The rearrangement joins TRBV6-5 to TRBJ2-3, with 10 positions matching TRBD2. Per germline, CDR1 MNHEY and CDR2 SVGAGI. The CDR3 spans 16 residues. J was trimmed by 0 bases and V by 5 bases; bases with no gene match: 5.

In its sample, this clonotype was seen many times. V is TRBV2 and J is TRBJ2-4; either TRBD1 or TRBD2 may supply D (5 bases each). CDR1 SNHLY and CDR2 FYNNEI come from the germline V gene. This CDR3 has 17 residues. V was cut by 2 bases and J by 0 bases, with 14 bases left in between. CDR3 in amino acids: CASSERRLGVAKNIQYF. The CDR3 DNA follows: TGTGCCAGCAGTGAAAGGAGGCTAGGGGTAGCCAAAAACATTCAGTACTTC. Full variable domain (outside the CDR3, taken from reference TRBV2 and TRBJ2-4): EPEVTQTPSHQVTQMGQEVILRCVPISNHLYFYWYRQILGQKVEFLVSFYNNEISEKSEIFDDQFSVERPDGSNFTLKIRSTKLEDSAMYFCASSERRLGVAKNIQYFGAGTRLSVL.

CDR3 DNA: TGTGCCAGCAGCAGAACAGATGGAGAGACCCAGTACTTC. Its protein product is CASSRTDGETQYF. The chain is built from TRBV21-1 and TRBJ2-5. TRBV21-1 has pseudogene status. The CDR3 runs to 13 residues.

This clonotype was picked up many times. The chain employs TRBV7-3 and TRBJ2-1; tentative D call: TRBD1 (5 bases). CDR3 size: 16 residues. CDR1 SGHTA and CDR2 FQGTGA come from the germline V gene. With 1 base removed from V and 6 bases from J, the gap between germline ends came to 16 bases. In DNA form, the CDR3 reads TGTGCCAGCAGCTTAAGTGGAGCAGGGATCCGCAATGAGCAGTTCTTC. Its translation is CASSLSGAGIRNEQFF. Full variable domain (outside the CDR3, taken from reference TRBV7-3 and TRBJ2-1): GAGVSQTPSNKVTEKGKYVELRCDPISGHTALYWYRQSLGQGPEFLIYFQGTGAADDSGLPNDRFFAVRPEGSVSTLKIQRTERGDSAVYLCASSLSGAGIRNEQFFGPGTRLTVL.

This clonotype qualifies as medium-sized. This chain connects TRBV5-8 to TRBJ2-7; D is undetermined. Germline V gene sequence: CDR1 SGHTS, CDR2 YDEGEE. V shed 0 bases and J shed 2 bases, with 0 bases lying between them. The CDR3 consists of 11 residues. In DNA form, the CDR3 reads TGTGCCAGCAGCTTGGCCTACGAGCAGTACTTC. Translated, it gives CASSLAYEQYF.

This clonotype has just a few counts. The V call is TRBV3-1, the J call TRBJ2-7; D is unclear. Germline loops: CDR1 LGHDT, CDR2 YNNKEL (reference sequence). The CDR3 has 14 residues. Deletions cut 4 bases from V and 5 bases from J, with 15 bases between. In DNA, the CDR3 is TGTGCCAGCAGCCCCTCAGTCGGATTGGACGAGCAGTACTTC. Protein product: CASSPSVGLDEQYF.

This chain joins TRBV4-1 and TRBJ1-6; unclear D gene. The CDR3 is 17 amino acids. V was trimmed by 0 bases and J by 7 bases, leaving 16 bases between them. CDR1 is MGHRA and CDR2 is YSYEKL in the germline V gene. CDR3 amino acids: CASSQDHAGNRNSPLHF. CDR3 DNA: TGCGCCAGCAGCCAAGACCATGCGGGGAATCGAAATTCACCCCTCCACTTT.

This clonotype was seen more than once but under ten times. V is TRBV29-1 and J is TRBJ2-7, with a weak D call TRBD2 (5 bases). CDR1 SQVTM and CDR2 ANQGSEA come from the germline V gene. The ends were cut back, 7 bases at V and 5 bases at J, with 15 bases in the middle. This CDR3 region has 12 residues. The CDR3 DNA reads as TGCAGCGCCGCCGGGGTAGGTAACGAGCAGTACTTC. Residues: CSAAGVGNEQYF.

This clonotype was counted at least ten times. The V gene is TRBV10-3, the J gene TRBJ2-7; the D call may be TRBD1 or TRBD2 (6 bases each). The CDR3 contains 15 residues. With 5 bases removed from V and 4 bases from J, the gap between germline ends came to 18 bases. The germline CDR1 and CDR2 sequences are ENHRY and SYGVKD. CDR3 amino acids: CAISQGGTLGYEQYF. The CDR3 region has the DNA TGTGCCATCAGTCAAGGGGGGACGCTCGGGTACGAGCAGTACTTC.

In its sample, this clonotype was seen many times. This chain connects TRBV7-9 to TRBJ1-5; D may be TRBD1 (6 bases). The CDR3 length is 15 residues. The V and J ends lost 10 bases and 3 bases respectively, with 19 bases between them. Germline assignment: CDR1 SEHNR and CDR2 FQNEAQ (reference sequence). CDR3 in amino acids: CATTPQTGNNQPQHF. Written as DNA, the CDR3 is TGTGCCACCACCCCACAGACAGGTAACAATCAGCCCCAGCATTTT. Using reference TRBV7-9 and TRBJ1-5 for the parts outside the CDR3, the full variable domain is DTGVSQNPRHKITKRGQNVTFRCDPISEHNRLYWYRQTLGQGPEFLTYFQNEAQLEKSRLLSDRFSAERPKGSFSTLEIQRTEQGDSAMYLCATTPQTGNNQPQHFGDGTRLSIL.

This clonotype was found a few times. The rearrangement joins TRBV9 to TRBJ1-2; D is uncertain. V was clipped by 4 bases and J by 4 bases, with 14 bases between them. The CDR3 runs 14 residues. The germline CDR1 and CDR2 sequences are SGDLS and YYNGEE. The CDR3 loop reads CASSTSGPGYGYTF. DNA for the CDR3: TGTGCCAGCAGCACAAGCGGCCCAGGCTATGGCTACACCTTC. Variable domain in full (rest from reference TRBV9 and TRBJ1-2): DSGVTQTPKHLITATGQRVTLRCSPRSGDLSVYWYQQSLDQGLQFLIQYYNGEERAKGNILERFSAQQFPDLHSELNLSSLELGDSALYFCASSTSGPGYGYTFGSGTRLTVV.

This clonotype was seen repeatedly, ten times or more. The chain recombines TRBV20-1 with TRBJ2-1; the D is unclear. V was pared by 4 bases and J by 5 bases, with 15 bases between. The germline CDR1 and CDR2 sequences are DFQATT and SNEGSKA (reference sequence). The CDR3 totals 14 residues. The CDR3 region has the DNA TGCAGTGCTACCCGGAGTGGGGTTGACAATGAGCAGTTCTTC. Its translation is CSATRSGVDNEQFF.

The chain combines TRBV7-2 with TRBJ2-7, with TRBD1 matching 9 bases. V dropped 6 bases and J dropped 5; count of bases not matched to a gene: 11. CDR3 length equals 15 residues. The germline V gene has CDR1 SGHTA and CDR2 FQGNSA. CDR3 protein: CASRSLGTGNHEQYF. The DNA of the CDR3 is TGTGCCAGCAGATCCCTAGGGACAGGGAACCACGAGCAGTACTTC.

This clonotype was counted many times. The J gene is TRBJ1-5, the V gene TRBV5-6; no reliable D call. The V end lost 1 base, the J end lost 7 bases, and 9 bases lay between the germline ends. CDR3 length equals 13 residues. The germline CDR1 and CDR2 sequences are SGHDT and YYEEEE. The CDR3 loop reads CASSLQGGQPQHF. DNA for the CDR3: TGTGCCAGCAGCTTGCAAGGTGGCCAGCCCCAGCATTTT. Supplemented by reference TRBV5-6 and TRBJ1-5, the full variable domain reads DAGVTQSPTHLIKTRGQQVTLRCSPKSGHDTVSWYQQALGQGPQFIFQYYEEEERQRGNFPDRFSGHQFPNYSSELNVNALLLGDSALYLCASSLQGGQPQHFGDGTRLSIL.

A few counts support this clonotype. The chain is built from TRBV28 and TRBJ2-7; no clear D. The CDR3 consists of 14 residues. The germline V and J ends were trimmed by 7 bases and 0 bases, with 13 bases remaining between them. CDR1 and CDR2 (germline): MDHEN, SYDVKM. CDR3 DNA sequence: TGTGCCAGCACCCGGGCAGGAAGCTCCTACGAGCAGTACTTC. This gives the protein CASTRAGSSYEQYF.

DNA for the CDR3: TGCGCCAGCAGCCAAGACATAGGAGAGCAGTTCTTC. This translates into CASSQDIGEQFF. The chain recombines TRBV4-1 with TRBJ2-1, with D unclear. The ends were cut back, 0 bases at V and 10 bases at J, with 7 bases in the middle. The CDR3 has 12 amino acids. Germline values: CDR1 MGHRA, CDR2 YSYEKL.

This clonotype was seen many times. The rearrangement joins TRBV20-1 to TRBJ1-2, with D tentatively TRBD1 (5 bases). Between the trimmed V and J ends, which lost 6 bases and 0 bases, there was a span of 14 bases. CDR3 length: 14 residues. CDR1 and CDR2 (germline): DFQATT, SNEGSKA (reference sequence). CDR3: CSASGGAANYGYTF. The CDR3 DNA reads TGCAGTGCATCGGGGGGAGCAGCTAACTATGGCTACACCTTC.

The rearrangement links TRBV19 to TRBJ1-2; TRBD1 is a possible D gene (6 bases). V lost 6 bases to trimming and J lost 2 bases, with 13 bases between them. The CDR3 has 14 amino acids. Germline CDR1 is LNHDA and CDR2 is SQIVND (reference sequence). The CDR3 DNA reads as TGTGCCAGTAGCACAGGGCTGGCGAACTATGGCTACACCTTC. Its translation is CASSTGLANYGYTF.

This clonotype was picked up many times. This sequence joins TRBV18 and TRBJ2-7; maybe TRBD2 (5 bases). With 4 bases removed from V and 5 bases from J, the gap between germline ends came to 15 bases. In germline, CDR1 is KGHSH, CDR2 LQKENI. The length of the CDR3 is 14 residues. The CDR3 loop reads CASSQTFRDDEQYF. The CDR3 bases are TGTGCCAGCTCACAAACCTTCCGGGATGACGAGCAGTACTTC.

This clonotype was found many times. J is TRBJ2-2 and V is TRBV5-6, with 11 bases fitting TRBD1. This CDR3 spans 17 amino acids. Per germline, CDR1 SGHDT and CDR2 YYEEEE. Trimming cost V 2 bases and J 4 bases; bases outside gene matches: 7. The CDR3 sequence is CASSFRSGTGGTGELFF. CDR3 nucleotide sequence: TGTGCCAGCAGCTTCAGGAGTGGGACAGGGGGCACCGGGGAGCTGTTTTTT.

The V and J genes are TRBV29-1 and TRBJ2-7; D unclear. Germline V CDR1 and CDR2: SQVTM, ANQGSEA. The ends were cut back, 3 bases at V and 3 bases at J, with 6 bases in the middle. The CDR3 length is 11 residues. The CDR3 reads CSVEENYEQYF. CDR3 DNA: TGCAGCGTTGAGGAGAACTACGAGCAGTACTTC.

This clonotype was counted a few times. The chain links TRBV4-1 to TRBJ1-3; unclear D gene. Germline lookup yields CDR1 MGHRA and CDR2 YSYEKL. This CDR3 comprises 15 residues. The V and J ends lost 0 bases and 4 bases respectively, with 10 bases between them. The CDR3 bases are TGCGCCAGCAGCCAAGAAGGCGGGAGGGGAAACACCATATATTTT. Amino acid sequence: CASSQEGGRGNTIYF.

This clonotype was counted ten times or more. The rearrangement joins TRBV25-1 to TRBJ2-1; 9 bases map to TRBD1. The CDR3 runs 15 residues. From germline, CDR1 is MGHDK and CDR2 SYGVNS. V trimming: 2 bases; J trimming: 6 bases; junction bases outside the gene matches: 5. Written as DNA, the CDR3 is TGTGCCAGCAGTGAAACAGGGACAGGGTTCAATGAGCAGTTCTTC. Protein product: CASSETGTGFNEQFF.

This clonotype was seen many times. This chain links TRBV18 with TRBJ2-3; 7 nucleotides match TRBD2. The germline V gene has CDR1 KGHSH and CDR2 LQKENI. This CDR3 spans 16 amino acids. V lost 1 base to trimming and J lost 2 bases; unmatched junction nucleotides: 6. The CDR3, as DNA: TGTGCCAGCTCACCACTACAGCGGGGTCCCACAGATACGCAGTATTTT. It yields the protein CASSPLQRGPTDTQYF.

This clonotype was observed at least ten times. The chain carries TRBV24-1 and TRBJ2-6; 8 bases match TRBD1. Germline trimming cut 2 bases from V and 0 bases from J; bases unmatched to any gene: 5. The CDR3 contains 18 residues. CDR1 KGHDR and CDR2 SFDVKD come from the germline V gene. Here the CDR3 reads CATSDSGQGSSGANVLTF. CDR3 nucleotides: TGTGCCACCAGTGATTCTGGACAGGGAAGCTCTGGGGCCAACGTCCTGACTTTC.

This chain uses TRBV3-1 with TRBJ2-7; D gene ambiguous. With 3 bases removed from V and 2 bases from J, the gap between germline ends came to 11 bases. From germline, CDR1 is LGHDT and CDR2 YNNKEL (reference sequence). This CDR3 has 14 amino acids. CDR3 sequence reads: CASSQTDGPYEQYF. DNA for the CDR3: TGTGCCAGCAGCCAGACGGACGGCCCCTACGAGCAGTACTTC.

This clonotype showed up just a few times. V and J are TRBV5-1 and TRBJ2-2, with TRBD2 matching 8 bases. Germline V gives CDR1 SGHRS, CDR2 YFSETQ. This CDR3 has 16 residues. J gave up 4 bases and V 0 bases, and 5 bases lay outside the gene matches. DNA for the CDR3: TGCGCCAGCAGCTTGGCCATTGGGACTAGCACCGGGGAGCTGTTTTTT. It is translated as CASSLAIGTSTGELFF. Full variable domain (rest looked up from reference TRBV5-1 and TRBJ2-2): KAGVTQTPRYLIKTRGQQVTLSCSPISGHRSVSWYQQTPGQGLQFLFEYFSETQRNKGNFPGRFSGRQFSNSRSEMNVSTLELGDSALYLCASSLAIGTSTGELFFGEGSRLTVL.